The clone carrying this TCR beta chain was seen a handful of times. Its matching antigen is unknown. The sample comes from a study of identical twins. A universal primer site was incorporated via template switching, and the cDNA contained unique molecular identifiers. TCRdb re-called the 5' RACE reads through MiXCR, storing one row per CDR3 protein. The data show 1.5 million to 2 million distinct CDR3 sequences, 25% to 35% seen once. CDR1 and CDR2 from the germline V gene are MDHEN and SYDVKM. The germline V and J ends were trimmed by 10 bases and 6 bases, with 13 bases remaining between them. CDR3 length: 12 residues. Study-level results: For out-of-frame beta sequences, excess twin sharing was weaker. Cord blood beta clonotypes that were abundant carried fewer insertions, and memory repertoires showed no such trend.

The TCR was taken from a newborn girl in good health. Sequencing input: cord blood. The chain carries TRBV28 and TRBJ2-4, with D tentatively TRBD2 (5 bases). Here the CDR3 reads CATTVARNIQYF. The CDR3 DNA follows: TGTGCCACCACTGTAGCGAGAAACATTCAGTACTTC.